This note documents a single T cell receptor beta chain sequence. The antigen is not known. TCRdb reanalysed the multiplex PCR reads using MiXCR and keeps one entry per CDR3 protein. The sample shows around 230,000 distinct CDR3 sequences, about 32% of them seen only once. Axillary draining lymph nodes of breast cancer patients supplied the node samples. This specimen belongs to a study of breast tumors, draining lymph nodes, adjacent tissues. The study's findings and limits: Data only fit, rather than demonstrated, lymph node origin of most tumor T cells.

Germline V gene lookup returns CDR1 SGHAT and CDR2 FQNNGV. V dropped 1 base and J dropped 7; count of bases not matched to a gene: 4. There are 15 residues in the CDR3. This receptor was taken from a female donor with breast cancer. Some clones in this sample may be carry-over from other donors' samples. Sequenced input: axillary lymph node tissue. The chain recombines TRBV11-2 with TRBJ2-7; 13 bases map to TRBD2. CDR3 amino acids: CASSLGTSGSLEQYF. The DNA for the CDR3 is TGTGCCAGCAGCTTAGGGACTAGCGGGAGTTTGGAGCAGTACTTC.